This T cell receptor beta chain was captured in a study of T cell responses to AZD1222 COVID-19 vaccine. The data were produced by immunoSEQ multiplex PCR, yet TCRdb's version contains in-frame clones alone and is incomplete. The table lists 150,000 or so clones, just over 90% of them singletons. As for this clone: Its specificity is not known.

Findings and limits, study-wide: Repertoires were sampled only after the peak T cell response.

Trimming stripped 0 bases from V and 2 bases from J, with 9 bases between. This CDR3 spans 15 amino acids. Germline V lookup: CDR1 SGHDT, CDR2 YYEEEE. The input for sequencing was peripheral blood, taken 28 days after the second AZD1222 dose. The TCR sequence derives from an adult who received the AZD1222 COVID-19 vaccine. The chain recombines TRBV5-6 with TRBJ1-3; no reliable D call. The CDR3 is CASSLGVMTGNTIYF. CDR3 DNA: TGTGCCAGCAGCTTGGGGGTCATGACTGGAAACACCATATATTTT. Full variable domain (remainder filled in from reference TRBV5-6 and TRBJ1-3): DAGVTQSPTHLIKTRGQQVTLRCSPKSGHDTVSWYQQALGQGPQFIFQYYEEEERQRGNFPDRFSGHQFPNYSSELNVNALLLGDSALYLCASSLGVMTGNTIYFGEGSWLTVV.